This T cell receptor beta chain appears in the sequencing data of a study of blood T cell repertoires in COVID-19. In the study overall: From the United States, Italy and Spain came samples of acute and convalescent COVID-19. The cDNA or gDNA used as material had been derived from T cells, B-cell-depleted T cells, or PBMCs.

The CDR3 totals 15 residues. Germline V gene lookup returns CDR1 SGHRS and CDR2 YFSETQ. The trim removed 4 bases at V and 2 bases at J, leaving 5 bases unmatched. This clone appeared a single time. As processed by the authors: Amplified reference gene primers provided the basis for estimating nucleated cell counts. Produced via immunoSEQ multiplex PCR; TCRdb's table is partial and in-frame only. That table is the source of V, J and clone size, and D and trimming were worked out from the DNA. The table shows about 110,000 clones, with around 84% occurring only once. The sequence was obtained from a man aged 40-49 years with acute or convalescent COVID-19. The sample consisted of peripheral blood. The rearrangement joins TRBV5-1 to TRBJ2-5, with 10 bases matching TRBD2. Here the CDR3 reads CASSPGGLAQETQYF. Here the CDR3 DNA reads TGCGCCAGCAGCCCGGGGGGACTAGCGCAAGAGACCCAGTACTTC.